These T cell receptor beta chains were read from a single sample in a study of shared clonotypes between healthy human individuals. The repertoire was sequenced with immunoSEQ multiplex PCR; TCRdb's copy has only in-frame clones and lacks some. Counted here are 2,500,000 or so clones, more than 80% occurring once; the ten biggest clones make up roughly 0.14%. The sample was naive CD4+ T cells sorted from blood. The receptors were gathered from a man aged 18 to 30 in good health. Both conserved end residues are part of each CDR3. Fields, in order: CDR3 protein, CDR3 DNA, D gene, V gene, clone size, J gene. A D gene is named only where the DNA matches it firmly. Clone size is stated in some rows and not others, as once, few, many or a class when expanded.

CASTRGGEGYNEQFF	TGCGCCAGCACCCGGGGCGGTGAGGGTTACAATGAGCAGTTCTTC	NA	TRBV4-1	NA	TRBJ2-1
CARRGLGTLFLYNEQFF	TGTGCCAGAAGGGGCCTCGGTACACTTTTTCTTTACAATGAGCAGTTCTTC	NA	TRBV19	NA	TRBJ2-1
CAWSAGVPDTQYF	TGTGCCTGGAGTGCCGGGGTCCCAGATACGCAGTATTTT	NA	TRBV30	NA	TRBJ2-3
CASSVALAGFNEQFF	TGTGCCAGCAGCGTAGCTCTAGCGGGTTTCAATGAGCAGTTCTTC	TRBD2	TRBV9	NA	TRBJ2-1
CASSAGTLKETQYF	TGTGCCAGCAGCGCCGGGACCCTTAAAGAGACCCAGTACTTC	NA	TRBV5-8	NA	TRBJ2-5
CASSPSLETQYF	TGTGCCAGCTCACCCAGCCTGGAGACCCAGTACTTC	NA	TRBV18	NA	TRBJ2-5
CACVGQGGNTGELFF	TGTGCCTGTGTTGGGCAGGGAGGAAACACCGGGGAGCTGTTTTTT	NA	TRBV30	NA	TRBJ2-2
CASSQAILNTEAFF	TGCGCCAGCAGCCAAGCCATCTTGAACACTGAAGCTTTCTTT	NA	TRBV4-1	few	TRBJ1-1
CAISGGGLGKGRVLTDTQYF	TGTGCCATCAGTGGAGGGGGACTAGGAAAAGGGAGGGTTCTCACAGATACGCAGTATTTT	TRBD2	TRBV10-3	NA	TRBJ2-3
CASSLVGEQYF	TGTGCCAGCAGCTTGGTCGGGGAGCAGTACTTC	NA	TRBV5-6	NA	TRBJ2-7
CASSSRQGARKSNHEQYF	TGTGCCAGCAGCTCGCGACAGGGGGCGCGTAAGTCCAATCACGAGCAGTACTTC	TRBD1	TRBV11-3	NA	TRBJ2-7